The 23 T cell receptor beta chains below were found in one sample sequenced in a study of T-cell reconstitution after alpha-beta-depleted transplantation in children. Unique molecular identifiers tagged the TCRbeta library. TCRdb itself ran the PCR reads through MiXCR, one entry per CDR3 protein. The data contain about 610,000 distinct CDR3 sequences, more than 9% of them seen just once; the ten biggest clones take up less than 4.5%. The sequencing here drew on PBMCs from the stem cell graft donor, taken from the stem cell graft. The receptors stem from a human donor who donated a stem cell graft to a child with acute myeloid leukemia.

The table lists this clonotype with a few counts. This chain links TRBV12-3 or TRBV12-4 with TRBJ1-5; a weak D match, TRBD1 (5 bases). CDR3 length equals 14 residues. With 3 bases removed from V and 4 bases from J, the gap between germline ends came to 10 bases. The chain's CDR3 is CASSFVGGNQPQHF. Here the CDR3 DNA reads TGTGCCAGCAGTTTTGTCGGGGGAAATCAGCCCCAGCATTTT.

The chain is built from TRBV4-2 and TRBJ1-2; D gene unclear. V was clipped by 0 bases and J by 0 bases, with 8 bases between them. Germline V gene lookup returns CDR1 LGHNA and CDR2 YNFKEQ. This CDR3 spans 15 amino acids. CDR3 DNA sequence: TGTGCCAGCAGCCAAGAGGGCGGACCTAACTATGGCTACACCTTC. As protein: CASSQEGGPNYGYTF.

This clonotype has more than one count but fewer than ten. This chain uses TRBV29-1 with TRBJ1-2, with unresolved D. CDR1 and CDR2 from the germline V gene are SQVTM and ANQGSEA. The CDR3 runs to 14 residues. The V and J ends lost 5 bases and 2 bases respectively, with 15 bases between them. CDR3 nucleotide sequence: TGCAGCGTTCCCCTGGCGGGCCCCAACTATGGCTACACCTTC. The encoded protein is CSVPLAGPNYGYTF. Variable domain in full (rest from reference TRBV29-1 and TRBJ1-2): SAVISQKPSRDICQRGTSLTIQCQVDSQVTMMFWYRQQPGQSLTLIATANQGSEATYESGFVIDKFPISRPNLTFSTLTVSNMSPEDSSIYLCSVPLAGPNYGYTFGSGTRLTVV.

The V and J genes are TRBV25-1 and TRBJ2-1; D is possibly TRBD1 (5 bases). CDR3 length: 14 residues. Germline values: CDR1 MGHDK, CDR2 SYGVNS. The V and J ends lost 4 bases and 8 bases respectively, with 15 bases between them. Here the CDR3 reads CASSARSRADEQFF. The CDR3 region has the DNA TGTGCCAGCAGTGCTCGGTCCAGGGCGGATGAGCAGTTCTTC.

This clonotype was observed at least ten times. The chain links TRBV7-9 to TRBJ2-1, with 7 bases that match TRBD2. The CDR3 consists of 16 residues. The V and J ends lost 5 bases and 3 bases, in that order; junction bases with no gene match: 10. CDR1 is SEHNR, CDR2 FQNEAQ, per germline (reference sequence). The CDR3 nucleotides read TGTGCCAGCAGCACCAAGGGACTACCGAACTACAATGAGCAGTTCTTC. Translation: CASSTKGLPNYNEQFF.

V usage is TRBV11-2 and J usage is TRBJ2-7; possibly TRBD1 or TRBD2 for D (5 bases each). The CDR3 is 11 residues long. Trimming cost V 11 bases and J 5 bases, with 13 bases left between them. Per the germline V gene, CDR1 is SGHAT and CDR2 is FQNNGV. Here the CDR3 reads CACGTSDEQYF. The CDR3, as DNA: TGTGCCTGTGGGACGTCGGACGAGCAGTACTTC.

This clonotype occurred a few times. The V call is TRBV20-1, the J call TRBJ2-6, with TRBD1 as a possible D gene (6 bases). CDR3 length equals 13 residues. Deletions cut 6 bases from V and 2 bases from J, with 8 bases between. Germline V gives CDR1 DFQATT, CDR2 SNEGSKA (reference sequence). Written as DNA, the CDR3 is TGCAGTGCCGACAGGACTGGGGCCAACGTCCTGACTTTC. Its translation is CSADRTGANVLTF.

The CDR3 bases are TGCAGTTCCCGACCCCCAGATAGCAATCAGCCCCAGCATTTT. It specifies CSSRPPDSNQPQHF. The chain is built from TRBV20-1 and TRBJ1-5; D is uncertain. The CDR3 is made up of 14 amino acids. Per the germline V gene, CDR1 is DFQATT and CDR2 is SNEGSKA (reference sequence). Deletions cut 8 bases from V and 0 bases from J, with 14 bases between.

This rearrangement joins TRBV20-1 to TRBJ2-3, with 12 bases that match TRBD2. The CDR3 is 16 amino acids. Germline loops: CDR1 DFQATT, CDR2 SNEGSKA (reference sequence). After removal of 4 bases from V and 2 bases from J, the junction contained 7 bases not matched to a gene. The CDR3 sequence is CSANILAGGLTDTQYF. In nucleotides, the CDR3 is TGCAGTGCTAACATCCTAGCGGGAGGGCTCACAGATACGCAGTATTTT.

The chain employs TRBV5-1 and TRBJ2-5; 10 nucleotides line up with TRBD1. V lost 8 bases to trimming and J lost 5 bases; unmatched junction nucleotides: 12. The germline V gene encodes CDR1 SGHRS and CDR2 YFSETQ. This CDR3 comprises 15 residues. The CDR3 sequence is CASKRGGQGFETQYF. The CDR3 DNA follows: TGCGCCAGTAAACGGGGGGGACAGGGGTTCGAGACCCAGTACTTC.

This clonotype was picked up many times. The V and J genes are TRBV5-1 and TRBJ2-7, with 9 bases matching TRBD1. Unmatched junction bases numbered 6, after V lost 0 bases and J lost 5 bases. This CDR3 has 15 amino acids. The germline CDR1 and CDR2 sequences are SGHRS and YFSETQ. The CDR3 protein is CASSLVGQGVDEQYF. The CDR3 nucleotides read TGCGCCAGCAGCTTGGTGGGACAGGGTGTGGACGAGCAGTACTTC.

The rearrangement links TRBV14 to TRBJ2-7; D might be TRBD1 (6 bases). With 4 bases removed from V and 3 bases from J, the gap between germline ends came to 16 bases. This CDR3 has 15 amino acids. Germline V lookup: CDR1 SGHDN, CDR2 FVKESK. CDR3 sequence (DNA): TGTGCCAGCAGCCTTCGGACAGTCTCATTCTACGAGCAGTACTTC. This sequence encodes CASSLRTVSFYEQYF.

This clonotype was seen many times. The CDR3 loop is CAITRGARTDTQYF. The CDR3 nucleotides are TGTGCCATCACCCGCGGGGCCCGGACAGATACGCAGTATTTT. This chain connects TRBV10-3 to TRBJ2-3, with D possibly being TRBD2 (6 bases). Looked up from germline, CDR1 is ENHRY and CDR2 is SYGVKD. V dropped 7 bases and J dropped 3 bases, with 14 bases sitting between them. This CDR3 contains 14 residues.

The chain recombines TRBV29-1 with TRBJ1-1, with 7 bases matching TRBD1. V was pared by 4 bases and J by 4 bases, with 3 bases of the junction left unmatched. Germline CDR1 SQVTM, CDR2 ANQGSEA. This CDR3 contains 12 residues. The CDR3 DNA is TGCAGCGTTGCTCCAGGGGGCACTGAAGCTTTCTTT. This translates into CSVAPGGTEAFF.

This clonotype was found a few times. The chain uses TRBV6-2 or TRBV6-3 and TRBJ2-7; D uncertain. V shed 2 bases and J shed 2 bases, with 13 bases lying between them. From germline, CDR1 is MNHEY and CDR2 SVGEGT. CDR3 size: 15 residues. The CDR3 sequence: CASSYSRLTAYEQYF. As DNA, the CDR3 is TGTGCCAGCAGTTACAGCCGGCTCACCGCCTACGAGCAGTACTTC.

In this sample, this clonotype turned up many times. This rearrangement joins TRBV7-2 to TRBJ2-1; D might be TRBD2 (6 bases). Germline V gene sequence: CDR1 SGHTA, CDR2 FQGNSA. This CDR3 has 15 amino acids. V lost 3 bases, J lost 4 bases, and 13 bases lay in between. The CDR3 bases are TGTGCCAGCAGCTTTAGTCCGGGAGAATACAATGAGCAGTTCTTC. Its protein is CASSFSPGEYNEQFF.

The chain joins TRBV27 to TRBJ2-7, with 15 bases lining up with TRBD2. The V and J ends lost 5 bases and 6 bases, in that order; junction bases with no gene match: 8. The CDR3 sequence is 16 residues long. Per germline, CDR1 MNHEY and CDR2 SMNVEV (reference sequence). CDR3 bases: TGTGCCAGCAGTCACAGGACTAGCGGGAGGGCCTCCGAGCAGTACTTC. It translates to CASSHRTSGRASEQYF.

The DNA for the CDR3 is TGCAGCGTGGACAGGGGATCCGGGGAGCTGTTTTTT. Translating it yields CSVDRGSGELFF. The chain links TRBV29-1 to TRBJ2-2; 9 nucleotides agree with TRBD1. Germline CDR1 is SQVTM and CDR2 is ANQGSEA. J lost 6 bases, V lost 6 bases, and 2 bases had no gene match. The CDR3 is 12 residues long.

The J gene is TRBJ2-1, the V gene TRBV29-1, with 7 bases lining up with TRBD1. CDR1 SQVTM and CDR2 ANQGSEA come from the germline V gene. J was trimmed by 0 bases and V by 7 bases; bases with no gene match: 3. The CDR3 runs 13 residues. The CDR3 sequence is CSEQGSSYNEQFF. CDR3 bases: TGCAGCGAACAGGGGAGCTCCTACAATGAGCAGTTCTTC.

This clonotype showed up just a few times. The rearrangement links TRBV20-1 to TRBJ2-7, with 7 positions matching TRBD2. Trimming at V came to 2 bases and at J to 4 bases, leaving 11 bases not matched to a gene. The CDR3 loop spans 15 amino acids. Looked up from germline, CDR1 is DFQATT and CDR2 is SNEGSKA (reference sequence). The CDR3, as DNA: TGCAGTGCTAGATCGTCGGAACTAGCGCGTTACGAGCAGTACTTC. Residues: CSARSSELARYEQYF.

This clonotype was recorded a few times. This sequence joins TRBV12-3 or TRBV12-4 and TRBJ2-3; 15 bases map to TRBD2. V gave up 3 bases and J gave up 4 bases; unmatched junction bases: 5. CDR3 length: 17 amino acids. CDR3 DNA sequence: TGTGCCAGCAGTTTCGGGACTAGCGGGAGGACCCCAGATACGCAGTATTTT. The encoded protein is CASSFGTSGRTPDTQYF.

This clonotype was seen more than once but under ten times. V is TRBV28 and J is TRBJ1-2; D call uncertain. Per the germline V gene, CDR1 is MDHEN and CDR2 is SYDVKM. The V end was cut by 7 bases, the J end by 4 bases, with 19 bases between. The CDR3 contains 15 residues. CDR3 DNA sequence: TGTGCCAGCACCAATCCGGGTGTCTCTACCTATGGCTACACCTTC. It yields the protein CASTNPGVSTYGYTF.

This clonotype was seen ten or more times. The V and J genes are TRBV12-3 or TRBV12-4 and TRBJ2-5, with D tentatively TRBD1 (6 bases). The CDR3 has 13 amino acids. Trimming cost V 3 bases and J 4 bases, with 9 bases left between them. DNA of the CDR3: TGTGCCAGCAGTTTCTTACAGGGAGAGACCCAGTACTTC. This sequence encodes CASSFLQGETQYF.